This T cell receptor (beta chain) was captured in a study of T cells in Graves' hyperthyroidism and ophthalmopathy. Germline V gene lookup returns CDR1 SNHLY and CDR2 FYNNEI. With 6 bases removed from V and 2 bases from J, the gap between germline ends came to 11 bases. There are 14 residues in the CDR3. Researchers took RNA transcripts and amplified the TCR beta CDR3 regions from them. An initial round of RT-PCR targeting the TCR CDR3 relied on the HTBI primer set. One entry per CDR3 protein, called by TCRdb with MiXCR from the multiplex PCR reads. The sample has approximately 500,000 distinct CDR3 sequences; 35% to 55% are singletons. The definition of stable Graves' hyperthyroidism was no ophthalmopathy progression within 18 months. Aged 18 to 65, the patients had hyperthyroidism that was newly diagnosed and had lasted under 2 months. Not enrolled were patients with uncontrolled infection, other autoimmune disease, pregnancy or lactation. Diagnoses rested on clinical symptoms, serum thyroxine and TRAb, thyroid ultrasound and orbital computed tomography.

This clonotype was observed many times. The clonotype originates from a woman younger than 30 with Graves' hyperthyroidism. Input material: peripheral blood or thyroid tissue (not recorded which). The chain joins TRBV2 to TRBJ1-5; D is possibly TRBD1 (6 bases). Written as DNA, the CDR3 is TGTGCCAGCAGCAAACAGGGAGGCAATCAGCCCCAGCATTTT. Protein sequence: CASSKQGGNQPQHF. Complete variable domain (other parts from reference TRBV2 and TRBJ1-5): EPEVTQTPSHQVTQMGQEVILRCVPISNHLYFYWYRQILGQKVEFLVSFYNNEISEKSEIFDDQFSVERPDGSNFTLKIRSTKLEDSAMYFCASSKQGGNQPQHFGDGTRLSIL.